This entry features one T cell receptor beta chain sequence. Its target is unknown. The PCR made use of 60 Vbeta and 13 Jbeta primers. The assay was immunoSEQ multiplex PCR, and TCRdb's table has in-frame clones only and misses some. The table includes approximately 150,000 clones, approximately 84% detected once. The source of the sample is a study of cytomegalovirus exposure and HLA in healthy donors. The wider study: Assignment to the Caucasian-associated ancestry cluster applied to approximately 80% of the roughly 420 genotyped donors.

V was pared by 7 bases and J by 2 bases, with 20 bases between. Germline lookup yields CDR1 SEHNR and CDR2 FQNEAQ (reference sequence). The CDR3 is 17 amino acids. General study findings and limits: TCR beta chain V- and J-gene trimming was linked, in a later analysis, to a missense variant in DCLRE1C. The classifier reportedly diagnosed cytomegalovirus status with high sensitivity and specificity. Available immune exposure information covered CMV serostatus only.

This chain connects TRBV7-9 to TRBJ2-2, with a tentative D call TRBD1 (5 bases). What was sequenced was PBMCs. The clonotype was recovered from a man under 40 in good health and CMV-seropositive. The CDR3 reads CASTRGAVDGNTGELFF. Here the CDR3 DNA reads TGTGCCAGCACCCGTGGGGCAGTGGACGGCAACACCGGGGAGCTGTTTTTT.